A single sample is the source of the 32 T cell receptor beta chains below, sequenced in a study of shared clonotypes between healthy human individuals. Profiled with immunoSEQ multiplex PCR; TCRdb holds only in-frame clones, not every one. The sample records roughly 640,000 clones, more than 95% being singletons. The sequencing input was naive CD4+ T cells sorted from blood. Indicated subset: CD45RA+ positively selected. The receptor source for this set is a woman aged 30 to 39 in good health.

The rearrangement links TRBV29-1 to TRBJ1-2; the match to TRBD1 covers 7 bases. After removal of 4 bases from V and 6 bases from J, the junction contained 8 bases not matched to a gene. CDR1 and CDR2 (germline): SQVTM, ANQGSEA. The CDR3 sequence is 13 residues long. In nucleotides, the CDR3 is TGCAGCGTTGCTACAGGGGAATCGGATGGCTACACCTTC. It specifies CSVATGESDGYTF.

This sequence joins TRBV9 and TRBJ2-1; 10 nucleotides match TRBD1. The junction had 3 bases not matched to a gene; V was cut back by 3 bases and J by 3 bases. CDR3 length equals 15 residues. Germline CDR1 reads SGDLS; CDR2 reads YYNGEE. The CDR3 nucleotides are TGTGCCAGCAGCGGCGGGACAGGGGACTACAATGAGCAGTTCTTC. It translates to CASSGGTGDYNEQFF.

CDR3: CASSRLGGNLGTGELFF. CDR3 in DNA: TGCGCCAGCAGTCGACTAGGAGGGAACCTAGGCACCGGGGAGCTGTTTTTT. This sequence joins TRBV5-1 and TRBJ2-2, with D maybe TRBD2 (6 bases). Germline loops: CDR1 SGHRS, CDR2 YFSETQ. V was shortened by 5 bases and J by 4 bases, with 21 bases between the two germline ends. This CDR3 contains 17 residues.

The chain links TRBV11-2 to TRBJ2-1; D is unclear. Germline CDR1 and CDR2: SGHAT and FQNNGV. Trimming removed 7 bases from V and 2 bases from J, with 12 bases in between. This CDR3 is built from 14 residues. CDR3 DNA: TGTGCCAGCACCCAGCGAGGCCCCTACAATGAGCAGTTCTTC. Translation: CASTQRGPYNEQFF.

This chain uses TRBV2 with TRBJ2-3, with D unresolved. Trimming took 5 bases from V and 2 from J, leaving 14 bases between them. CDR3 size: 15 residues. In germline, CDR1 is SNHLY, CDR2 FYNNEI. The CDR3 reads CASSPGSSDTDTQYF. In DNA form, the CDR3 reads TGTGCCAGCAGTCCCGGGTCTTCCGACACAGATACGCAGTATTTT.

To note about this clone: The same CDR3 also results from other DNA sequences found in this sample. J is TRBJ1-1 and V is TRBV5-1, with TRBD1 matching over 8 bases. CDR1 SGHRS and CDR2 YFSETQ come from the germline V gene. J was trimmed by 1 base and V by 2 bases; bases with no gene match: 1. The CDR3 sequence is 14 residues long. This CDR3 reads CASSLGTGNTEAFF. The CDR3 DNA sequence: TGCGCCAGCAGCTTAGGGACAGGGAACACTGAAGCTTTCTTT.

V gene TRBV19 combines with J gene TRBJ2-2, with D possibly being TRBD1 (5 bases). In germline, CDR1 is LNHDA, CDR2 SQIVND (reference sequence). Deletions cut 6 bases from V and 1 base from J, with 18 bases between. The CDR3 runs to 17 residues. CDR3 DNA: TGTGCCAGTAGGTTGGCAGGGATCTCGGAGAACACCGGGGAGCTGTTTTTT. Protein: CASRLAGISENTGELFF.

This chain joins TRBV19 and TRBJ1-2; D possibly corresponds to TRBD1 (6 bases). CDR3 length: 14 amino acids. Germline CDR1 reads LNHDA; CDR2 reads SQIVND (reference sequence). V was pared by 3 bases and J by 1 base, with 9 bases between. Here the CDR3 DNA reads TGTGCCAGTAGTATCGGACAGAATAACTATGGCTACACCTTC. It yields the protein CASSIGQNNYGYTF.

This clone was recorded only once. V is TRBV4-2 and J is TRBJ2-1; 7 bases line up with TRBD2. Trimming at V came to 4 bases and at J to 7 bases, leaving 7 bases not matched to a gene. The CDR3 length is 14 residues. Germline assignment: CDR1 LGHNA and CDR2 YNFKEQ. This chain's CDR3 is CASSLGGGVNEQFF. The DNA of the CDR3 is TGTGCCAGCAGCCTCGGGGGAGGGGTAAATGAGCAGTTCTTC.

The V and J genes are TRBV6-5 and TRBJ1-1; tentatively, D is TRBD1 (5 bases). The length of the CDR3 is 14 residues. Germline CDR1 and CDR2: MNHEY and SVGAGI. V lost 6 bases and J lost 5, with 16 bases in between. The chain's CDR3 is CASRIQAWGTEAFF. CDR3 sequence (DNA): TGTGCCAGCAGAATTCAGGCGTGGGGGACTGAAGCTTTCTTT.

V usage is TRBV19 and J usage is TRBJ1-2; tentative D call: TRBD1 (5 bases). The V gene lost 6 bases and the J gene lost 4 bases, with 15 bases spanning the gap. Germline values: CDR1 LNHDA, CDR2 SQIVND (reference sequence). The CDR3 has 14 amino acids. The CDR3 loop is CASSTPGRSYGYTF. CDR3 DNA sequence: TGTGCCAGTAGCACCCCGGGACGGTCCTATGGCTACACCTTC. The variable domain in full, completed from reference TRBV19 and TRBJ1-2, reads DGGITQSPKYLFRKEGQNVTLSCEQNLNHDAMYWYRQDPGQGLRLIYYSQIVNDFQKGDIAEGYSVSREKKESFPLTVTSAQKNPTAFYLCASSTPGRSYGYTFGSGTRLTVV.

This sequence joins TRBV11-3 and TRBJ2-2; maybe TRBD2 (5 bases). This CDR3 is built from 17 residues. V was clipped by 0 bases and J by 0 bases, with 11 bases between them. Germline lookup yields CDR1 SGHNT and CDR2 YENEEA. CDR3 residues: CASSLDRVSANTGELFF. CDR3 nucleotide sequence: TGTGCCAGCAGCTTAGATCGGGTTAGCGCGAACACCGGGGAGCTGTTTTTT.

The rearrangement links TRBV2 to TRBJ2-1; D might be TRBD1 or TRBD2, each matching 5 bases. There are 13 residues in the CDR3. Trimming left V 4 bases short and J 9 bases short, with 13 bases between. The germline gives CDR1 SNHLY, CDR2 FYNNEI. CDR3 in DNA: TGTGCCAGCAGTGGATGGGGGATGGGTGAGCAGTTCTTC. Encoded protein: CASSGWGMGEQFF.

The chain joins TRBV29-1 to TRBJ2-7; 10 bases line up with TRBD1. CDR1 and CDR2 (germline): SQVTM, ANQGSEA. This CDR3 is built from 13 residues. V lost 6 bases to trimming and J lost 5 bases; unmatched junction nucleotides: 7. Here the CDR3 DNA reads TGCAGCGTCTCCGGGACAGGGGACCACGAGCAGTACTTC. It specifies CSVSGTGDHEQYF.

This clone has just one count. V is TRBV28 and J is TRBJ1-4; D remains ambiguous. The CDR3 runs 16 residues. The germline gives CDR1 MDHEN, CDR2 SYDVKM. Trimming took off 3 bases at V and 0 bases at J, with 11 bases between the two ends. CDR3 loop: CASSFGPESTNEKLFF. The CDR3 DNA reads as TGTGCCAGCAGTTTTGGTCCAGAGTCAACTAATGAAAAACTGTTTTTT.

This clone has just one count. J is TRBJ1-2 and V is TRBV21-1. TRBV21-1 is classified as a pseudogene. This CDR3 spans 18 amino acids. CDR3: CASSKAKRERREGYGYTF. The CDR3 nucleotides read TGTGCCAGCAGCAAAGCGAAGAGGGAACGGAGGGAGGGCTATGGCTACACCTTC.

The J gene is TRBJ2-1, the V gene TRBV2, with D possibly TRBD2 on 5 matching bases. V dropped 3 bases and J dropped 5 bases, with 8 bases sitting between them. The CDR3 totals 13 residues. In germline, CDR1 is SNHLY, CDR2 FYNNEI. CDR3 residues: CASSDDGDNEQFF. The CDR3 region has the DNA TGTGCCAGCAGTGACGACGGGGACAATGAGCAGTTCTTC.

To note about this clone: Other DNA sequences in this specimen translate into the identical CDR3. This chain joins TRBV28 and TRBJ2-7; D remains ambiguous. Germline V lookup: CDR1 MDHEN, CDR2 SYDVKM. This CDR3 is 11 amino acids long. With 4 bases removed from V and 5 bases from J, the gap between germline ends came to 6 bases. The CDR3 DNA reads TGTGCCAGCAGTTCGAGTAACGAGCAGTACTTC. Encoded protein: CASSSSNEQYF.

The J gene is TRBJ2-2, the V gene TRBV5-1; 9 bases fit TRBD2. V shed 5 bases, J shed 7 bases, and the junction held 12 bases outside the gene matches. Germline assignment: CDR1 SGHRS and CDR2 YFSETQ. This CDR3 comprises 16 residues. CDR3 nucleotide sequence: TGCGCCAGCAGGAGGTTAGCGGGAGATCGGGTCGGGGAGCTGTTTTTT. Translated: CASRRLAGDRVGELFF.

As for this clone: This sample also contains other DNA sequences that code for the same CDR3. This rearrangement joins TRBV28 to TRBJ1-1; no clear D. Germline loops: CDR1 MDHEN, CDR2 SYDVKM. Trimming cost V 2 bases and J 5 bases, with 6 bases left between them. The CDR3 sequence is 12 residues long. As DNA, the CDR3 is TGTGCCAGCAGTTTAAGTGGGACTGAAGCTTTCTTT. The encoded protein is CASSLSGTEAFF.

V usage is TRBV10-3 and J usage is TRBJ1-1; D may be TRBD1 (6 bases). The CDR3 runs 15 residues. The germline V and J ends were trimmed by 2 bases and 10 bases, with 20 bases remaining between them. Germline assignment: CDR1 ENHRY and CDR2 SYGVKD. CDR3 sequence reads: CAISEGYRFSRGAFF. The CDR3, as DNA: TGTGCCATCAGTGAGGGGTACAGATTCTCCAGGGGAGCTTTCTTT.

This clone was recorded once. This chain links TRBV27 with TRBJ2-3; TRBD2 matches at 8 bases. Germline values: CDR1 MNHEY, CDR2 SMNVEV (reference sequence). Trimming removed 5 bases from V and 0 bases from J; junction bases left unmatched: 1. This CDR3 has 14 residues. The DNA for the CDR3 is TGTGCCAGCAGTGCTAGCGGGAGCACAGATACGCAGTATTTT. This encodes CASSASGSTDTQYF.

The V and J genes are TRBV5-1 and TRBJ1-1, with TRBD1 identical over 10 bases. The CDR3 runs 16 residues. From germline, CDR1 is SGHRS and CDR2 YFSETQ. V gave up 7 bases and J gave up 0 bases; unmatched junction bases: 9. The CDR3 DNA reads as TGCGCCAGCGGCACGGGACAGGGGAGGATGAACACTGAAGCTTTCTTT. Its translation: CASGTGQGRMNTEAFF.

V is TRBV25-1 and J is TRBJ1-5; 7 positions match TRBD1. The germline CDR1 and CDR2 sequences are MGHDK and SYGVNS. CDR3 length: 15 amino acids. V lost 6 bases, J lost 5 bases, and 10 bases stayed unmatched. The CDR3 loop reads CASSDARTGDQPQHF. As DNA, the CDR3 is TGTGCCAGCAGCGACGCTAGGACAGGCGATCAGCCCCAGCATTTT. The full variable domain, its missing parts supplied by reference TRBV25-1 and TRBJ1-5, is EADIYQTPRYLVIGTGKKITLECSQTMGHDKMYWYQQDPGMELHLIHYSYGVNSTEKGDLSSESTVSRIRTEHFPLTLESARPSHTSQYLCASSDARTGDQPQHFGDGTRLSIL.

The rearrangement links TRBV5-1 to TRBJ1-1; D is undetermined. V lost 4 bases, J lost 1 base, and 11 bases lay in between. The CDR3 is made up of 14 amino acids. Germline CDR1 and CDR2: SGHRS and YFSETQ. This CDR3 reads CASSRTAGNTEAFF. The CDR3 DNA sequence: TGCGCCAGCAGCCGGACGGCGGGGAACACTGAAGCTTTCTTT.

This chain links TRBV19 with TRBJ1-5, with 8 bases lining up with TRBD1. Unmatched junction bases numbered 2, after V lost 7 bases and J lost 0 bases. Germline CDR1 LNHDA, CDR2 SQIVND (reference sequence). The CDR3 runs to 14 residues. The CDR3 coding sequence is TGTGCCAGTAAGACAGGGGCTAGCAATCAGCCCCAGCATTTT. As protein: CASKTGASNQPQHF.

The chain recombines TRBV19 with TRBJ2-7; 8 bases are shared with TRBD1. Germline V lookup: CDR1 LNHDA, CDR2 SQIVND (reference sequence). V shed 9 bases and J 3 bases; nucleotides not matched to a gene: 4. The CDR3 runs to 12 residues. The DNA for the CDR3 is TGTGCCAGGCCTGACAGGGGCTACGAGCAGTACTTC. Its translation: CARPDRGYEQYF.

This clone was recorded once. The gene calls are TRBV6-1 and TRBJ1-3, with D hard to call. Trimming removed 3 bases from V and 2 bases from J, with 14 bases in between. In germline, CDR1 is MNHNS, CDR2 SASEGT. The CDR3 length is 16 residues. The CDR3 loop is CASSELYTVTGNTIYF. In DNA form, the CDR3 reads TGTGCCAGCAGTGAGTTGTACACGGTGACTGGAAACACCATATATTTT.

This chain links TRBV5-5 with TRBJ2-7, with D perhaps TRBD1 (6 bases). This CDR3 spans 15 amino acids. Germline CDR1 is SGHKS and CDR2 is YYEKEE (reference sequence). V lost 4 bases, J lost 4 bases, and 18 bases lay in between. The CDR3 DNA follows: TGTGCCAGCAGCCCACAGGGTCATGGGGGATACGAGCAGTACTTC. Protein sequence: CASSPQGHGGYEQYF.

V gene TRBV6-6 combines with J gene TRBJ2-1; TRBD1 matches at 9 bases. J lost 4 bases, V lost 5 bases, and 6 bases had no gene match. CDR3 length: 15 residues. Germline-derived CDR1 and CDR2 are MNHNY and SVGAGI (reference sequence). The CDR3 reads CASSTQGAEYNEQFF. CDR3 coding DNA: TGTGCCAGCAGTACACAGGGGGCGGAGTACAATGAGCAGTTCTTC.

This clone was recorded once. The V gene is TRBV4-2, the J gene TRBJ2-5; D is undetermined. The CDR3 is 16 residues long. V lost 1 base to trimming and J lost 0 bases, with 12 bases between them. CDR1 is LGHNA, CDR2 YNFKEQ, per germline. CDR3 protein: CASSQVSGMYQETQYF. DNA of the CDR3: TGTGCCAGCAGCCAAGTGTCGGGCATGTACCAAGAGACCCAGTACTTC.

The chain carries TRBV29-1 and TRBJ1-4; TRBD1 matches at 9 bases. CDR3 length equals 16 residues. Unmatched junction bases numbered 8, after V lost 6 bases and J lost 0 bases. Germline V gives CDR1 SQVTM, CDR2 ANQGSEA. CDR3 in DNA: TGCAGCGTACAACAGGGGGCGGGAGCAACTAATGAAAAACTGTTTTTT. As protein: CSVQQGAGATNEKLFF.